Here is one TCR beta chain with its context. Antigen: not known. The junction departs from germline at one end; a sequencing error may be responsible. TCR alpha and TCR beta cDNA libraries carrying sample barcodes and UMIs came from 5'RACE with constant-segment primers. MiXCR, run by TCRdb on the 5' RACE reads, gives a single entry per CDR3 protein. Of around 300,000 distinct CDR3 sequences in the sample, roughly 13% were seen once. This record comes from a study of T-cell memory formation after mild COVID-19. The CDR3 covers 13 residues. Germline loops: CDR1 SGHAT, CDR2 FQNNGV. Overall study findings and caveats: Researchers found some responding clones in pre-infection memory, a sign that cross-reactive memory joined.

V is TRBV11-2 and J is TRBJ2-5; no firm D call. The receptor's source is a man aged 18 to 30 who had mild COVID-19 (a few samples of this study predate the infection). Cell type and time point are not known. Specimen: PBMCs or a T cell subset sorted from them (not recorded which). The CDR3 DNA sequence: TGTGCCAGCAGCCTAGACCTCGAGGAGACCCAGTACTTC. This sequence encodes CASSLDLEETQYF.